These 22 T cell receptor beta chains originate from one sample sequenced in a study of T cells in Graves' hyperthyroidism and ophthalmopathy. Amplified regions were TCR beta CDR3 sequences from RNA transcripts. The primer set for the first-round RT-PCR of the TCR CDR3 was HTBI. MiXCR was run by TCRdb on the multiplex PCR reads, yielding one entry per CDR3 protein. Here the sample spans about half a million distinct CDR3 sequences, approximately 24% being singletons. Sequenced: blood. The receptor source for this set is a woman aged 25 to 39 with Graves' ophthalmopathy.

The chain employs TRBV2 and TRBJ2-7; D call uncertain. The V end lost 4 bases, the J end lost 3 bases, and 7 bases lay between the germline ends. CDR1 is SNHLY and CDR2 is FYNNEI in the germline V gene. This CDR3 comprises 12 residues. This CDR3 is CASSAQYYEQYF. CDR3 nucleotides: TGTGCCAGCAGTGCACAATACTACGAGCAGTACTTC.

This clonotype appeared many times. This chain joins TRBV5-1 and TRBJ1-1, with no clear D. Per germline, CDR1 SGHRS and CDR2 YFSETQ. Trimming removed 5 bases at V and 5 bases at J, with 13 bases between. The length of the CDR3 is 13 residues. The CDR3 is CASRSEGRTEAFF. The CDR3 DNA is TGCGCCAGCAGATCCGAAGGAAGGACTGAAGCTTTCTTT.

The rearrangement uses TRBV29-1 and TRBJ2-2; possibly TRBD1 or TRBD2 for D (5 bases each). V shed 3 bases and J shed 6 bases, with 8 bases lying between them. CDR3 size: 12 residues. Germline loops: CDR1 SQVTM, CDR2 ANQGSEA. The CDR3 sequence: CSVEGDPGELFF. DNA of the CDR3: TGCAGCGTTGAGGGGGACCCCGGGGAGCTGTTTTTT.

This clonotype was picked up a small number of times. Being one base from a much bigger clone, this may be a read error. The rearrangement joins TRBV29-1 to TRBJ1-1, with unresolved D. Looked up from germline, CDR1 is SQVTM and CDR2 is ANQGSEA. The CDR3 length is 11 residues. CDR3 in DNA: TGCAGCGTTGTTGGGAACACTGAAGCTTGCTTT. Translation: CSVVGNTEACF.

This clonotype was detected only a few times. The chain carries TRBV18 and TRBJ1-3; a possible D gene is TRBD1 (6 bases). V shed 10 bases and J shed 2 bases, with 12 bases lying between them. Germline assignment: CDR1 KGHSH and CDR2 LQKENI. This CDR3 comprises 13 residues. CDR3 amino acids: CAIRDKAGNTIYF. CDR3 sequence (DNA): TGTGCCATACGGGACAAGGCTGGAAACACCATATATTTT. Based on the CDR3 plus reference TRBV18 and TRBJ1-3, the full variable domain is NAGVMQNPRHLVRRRGQEARLRCSPMKGHSHVYWYRQLPEEGLKFMVYLQKENIIDESGMPKERFSAEFPKEGPSILRIQQVVRGDSAAYFCAIRDKAGNTIYFGEGSWLTVV.

This clonotype appeared many times. The chain combines TRBV6-2 or TRBV6-3 with TRBJ1-1, with unresolved D. Germline V gives CDR1 MNHEY, CDR2 SVGEGT. There are 11 residues in the CDR3. Trimming took off 3 bases at V and 6 bases at J, with 5 bases between the two ends. CDR3 sequence reads: CASSYVSEAFF. CDR3 nucleotide sequence: TGTGCCAGCAGTTATGTATCTGAAGCTTTCTTT.

This clonotype was seen at least ten times. The J gene is TRBJ1-1, the V gene TRBV13; the D is unclear. Trimming took off 6 bases at V and 5 bases at J, with 10 bases between the two ends. This CDR3 is built from 12 residues. Germline V gene lookup returns CDR1 PRHDT and CDR2 FYEKMQ (reference sequence). In nucleotides, the CDR3 is TGTGCCAGCAGACTTCAGTTGACTGAAGCTTTCTTT. This encodes CASRLQLTEAFF.

The chain carries TRBV3-1 and TRBJ1-1; D is ambiguous. Trimming left V 2 bases short and J 2 bases short, with 12 bases between. This CDR3 spans 15 amino acids. The germline CDR1 and CDR2 sequences are LGHDT and YNNKEL (reference sequence). CDR3 sequence reads: CASSQLGQSNTEAFF. For the CDR3, the DNA is TGTGCCAGCAGCCAACTCGGCCAAAGCAACACTGAAGCTTTCTTT. Supplemented by reference TRBV3-1 and TRBJ1-1, the full variable domain reads DTAVSQTPKYLVTQMGNDKSIKCEQNLGHDTMYWYKQDSKKFLKIMFSYNNKELIINETVPNRFSPKSPDKAHLNLHINSLELGDSAVYFCASSQLGQSNTEAFFGQGTRLTVV.

The chain combines TRBV11-2 with TRBJ2-3, with 7 bases lining up with TRBD1. Germline V gene sequence: CDR1 SGHAT, CDR2 FQNNGV. This CDR3 has 15 amino acids. V trimming: 6 bases; J trimming: 5 bases; junction bases outside the gene matches: 11. As DNA, the CDR3 is TGTGCCAGCAGACGCACAATACAGGGGTTAGATACGCAGTATTTT. Encoded protein: CASRRTIQGLDTQYF.

This clonotype was detected a few times. Being one base from a much bigger clone, this may be a read error. This chain joins TRBV29-1 and TRBJ2-7; 8 bases map to TRBD1. From germline, CDR1 is SQVTM and CDR2 ANQGSEA. The CDR3 runs to 16 residues. J was trimmed by 1 base and V by 6 bases; bases with no gene match: 14. The CDR3 DNA sequence: TGCAGCGTGGATGCATACGGGACAGGACTATCCTACGAGCAGTACTTC. This gives the protein CSVDAYGTGLSYEQYF.

The CDR3 protein is CASSPLKVEGGFPYEQYF. In DNA, the CDR3 is TGTGCCAGCAGCCCACTAAAGGTGGAGGGGGGCTTCCCCTACGAGCAGTACTTC. V is TRBV11-2 and J is TRBJ2-7; D possibly matches TRBD1 or TRBD2 (6 bases each). Between the trimmed V and J ends, which lost 5 bases and 2 bases, there was a span of 25 bases. The CDR3 consists of 18 residues. CDR1 SGHAT and CDR2 FQNNGV come from the germline V gene.

Only a few counts were recorded for this clonotype. J is TRBJ2-5 and V is TRBV6-2 or TRBV6-3, with D possibly being TRBD1 (6 bases). This CDR3 has 15 amino acids. V lost 7 bases and J 7 bases, leaving 22 bases between the germline ends. The germline V gene encodes CDR1 MNHEY and CDR2 SVGEGT. CDR3 DNA sequence: TGTGCCAGCAAAAACCGGGACATGGGAGCGTGGACCCAGTACTTC. Translating it yields CASKNRDMGAWTQYF.

This clonotype was seen ten or more times. The chain is built from TRBV28 and TRBJ2-7; weak D call: TRBD2 (5 bases). V gave up 1 base and J gave up 3 bases, with 13 bases separating them. Germline V gene lookup returns CDR1 MDHEN and CDR2 SYDVKM. The CDR3 has 15 residues. The CDR3 here is CASSLLEAFRYEQYF. DNA for the CDR3: TGTGCCAGCAGTTTATTGGAGGCTTTCCGCTACGAGCAGTACTTC.

The gene calls are TRBV6-1 and TRBJ1-5; D uncertain. Germline V gene sequence: CDR1 MNHNS, CDR2 SASEGT. V was shortened by 7 bases and J by 0 bases, with 19 bases between the two germline ends. The CDR3 runs 17 residues. The CDR3 sequence: CASTRTAQDLSNQPQHF. The CDR3 DNA sequence: TGTGCCAGCACCAGAACCGCGCAGGACCTTAGCAATCAGCCCCAGCATTTT.

The genes are TRBV20-1 and TRBJ1-2; D possibly corresponds to TRBD1 (6 bases). The CDR3 extends over 13 amino acids. Trimming shortened V by 2 bases and J by 4 bases, and 11 bases separated the two germline ends. Germline assignment: CDR1 DFQATT and CDR2 SNEGSKA (reference sequence). CDR3 sequence: CSARPRTAYGYTF. The CDR3 DNA reads TGCAGTGCTAGACCGAGGACAGCCTATGGCTACACCTTC.

CDR3 nucleotides: TGTGCCAGCAGTTACTCGCAAGGCGGTTGGGAGACCCAGTACTTC. It translates to CASSYSQGGWETQYF. The chain combines TRBV6-2 or TRBV6-3 with TRBJ2-5, with D unclear. The CDR3 is made up of 15 amino acids. Per germline, CDR1 MNHEY and CDR2 SVGEGT. V lost 0 bases and J lost 5, with 13 bases in between.

V and J are TRBV7-2 and TRBJ1-3; 8 nucleotides agree with TRBD1. CDR1 SGHTA and CDR2 FQGNSA come from the germline V gene. CDR3 length: 13 amino acids. V trimming: 10 bases; J trimming: 3 bases; junction bases outside the gene matches: 5. CDR3 residues: CATQGAVGNTIYF. The CDR3 DNA sequence: TGTGCCACCCAGGGGGCGGTTGGAAACACCATATATTTT.

This clonotype has more than one count but fewer than ten. V gene TRBV11-2 combines with J gene TRBJ1-3; possible D gene TRBD1, 6 bases. The CDR3 runs to 14 residues. The germline gives CDR1 SGHAT, CDR2 FQNNGV. V was pared by 1 base and J by 4 bases, with 8 bases between. CDR3 sequence (DNA): TGTGCCAGCAGCTTAGGACAGGTCGGAAACACCATATATTTT. Its protein product is CASSLGQVGNTIYF.

V is TRBV15 and J is TRBJ2-6; TRBD1 might be the D (5 bases). This CDR3 comprises 16 residues. Trimming removed 3 bases from V and 1 base from J, with 10 bases in between. Germline assignment: CDR1 LNHNV and CDR2 YYDKDF (reference sequence). Here the CDR3 DNA reads TGTGCCACCAGCAGGGAGCCAGGGTCTGGGGCCAACGTCCTGACTTTC. Its translation: CATSREPGSGANVLTF.

The V gene is TRBV27, the J gene TRBJ2-7; 8 nucleotides align to TRBD2. The V gene end was trimmed by 5 bases and the J gene end by 3 bases; junction bases not matched to a gene: 9. The CDR3 sequence is 15 residues long. From germline, CDR1 is MNHEY and CDR2 SMNVEV (reference sequence). The CDR3 sequence is CASSEAGGLLYEQYF. CDR3 in DNA: TGTGCCAGCAGTGAGGCGGGAGGTCTCCTCTACGAGCAGTACTTC.

The table lists this clonotype with many counts. The V call is TRBV7-2, the J call TRBJ2-5; 9 bases agree with TRBD1. J was trimmed by 5 bases and V by 1 base; bases with no gene match: 8. Germline V gene sequence: CDR1 SGHTA, CDR2 FQGNSA. This CDR3 has 16 amino acids. The CDR3 nucleotides are TGTGCCAGCAGCTTAGATTTTGGGACAGGGATTGAGACCCAGTACTTC. Its protein product is CASSLDFGTGIETQYF.

V gene TRBV4-1 combines with J gene TRBJ2-2; D unresolved. Trimming shortened V by 0 bases and J by 3 bases, and 8 bases separated the two germline ends. The CDR3 totals 15 residues. Per germline, CDR1 MGHRA and CDR2 YSYEKL. The CDR3 here is CASSQDVAYTGELFF. In nucleotides, the CDR3 is TGCGCCAGCAGCCAAGATGTCGCTTACACCGGGGAGCTGTTTTTT.